The following is a TCR beta chain sequence with its context. CDR1 and CDR2 (germline): SGHVS, FQNEAQ. V was pared by 1 base and J by 7 bases, with 11 bases between. The CDR3 sequence is 14 residues long. The protocol was immunoSEQ multiplex PCR, while the TCRdb copy is restricted to in-frame clones and leaves out a portion. Here the sample spans 150,000 or so clones, 70% to 85% being singletons. This record belongs to a study of blood T cell repertoires in COVID-19. Looking at the study overall: Sources were T cells, B-cell-depleted T cells, or PBMCs; the material itself was cDNA or gDNA.

V gene TRBV7-8 combines with J gene TRBJ1-3, with D perhaps TRBD1 (5 bases). Sequenced: peripheral blood. The receptor comes from a woman aged 80 or older with acute or convalescent COVID-19. The CDR3: CASSLEAGKNTIYF. The DNA for the CDR3 is TGTGCCAGCAGCTTAGAGGCAGGGAAGAACACCATATATTTT.